This note documents a single TCR beta chain sequence. Germline assignment: CDR1 MGHRA and CDR2 YSYEKL. The CDR3 runs to 16 residues. Trimming removed 0 bases from V and 5 bases from J; junction bases left unmatched: 5. The entry originates in a study of cytomegalovirus exposure and HLA in healthy donors. 60 Vbeta and 13 Jbeta primers were used in PCR. TCRdb keeps only in-frame clones here, not all; method: immunoSEQ multiplex PCR. This table has roughly 100,000 clones, 83% appearing once. Specimen: PBMCs. The gene calls are TRBV4-1 and TRBJ2-1; 9 bases fit TRBD2. This TCR derives from a young man in good health and CMV-seronegative. CDR3 DNA: TGCGCCAGCAGCCAAGATCCGGGACTAGCCAACAATGAGCAGTTCTTC. Translated, it gives CASSQDPGLANNEQFF.